This T cell receptor (beta chain) stems from a study of blood T cell repertoires in COVID-19. Study details: Both acute and convalescent COVID-19 samples were obtained from the United States, Italy and Spain.

Germline assignment: CDR1 LGHDT and CDR2 YNNKEL (reference sequence). Unmatched junction bases numbered 3, after V lost 1 base and J lost 2 bases. The CDR3 runs to 16 residues. The repertoire was sequenced with immunoSEQ multiplex PCR; TCRdb's copy has only in-frame clones and lacks some. The sample has approximately 230,000 clones; around four fifths are singletons. The receptor comes from an elderly man with acute or convalescent COVID-19. Sequenced input: peripheral blood. This chain links TRBV3-1 (or the pseudogene TRBV3-2) with TRBJ2-2, with TRBD2 identical over 8 bases. CDR3 sequence: CASSQVTSGNTGELFF. The DNA for the CDR3 is TGTGCCAGCAGCCAAGTTACTAGCGGTAACACCGGGGAGCTGTTTTTT.